This TCR beta chain was recorded in a study of T cell responses to AZD1222 COVID-19 vaccine. This CDR3 has 16 residues. From germline, CDR1 is LNHDA and CDR2 SQIVND (reference sequence). V was clipped by 3 bases and J by 1 base, with 12 bases between them. It was second doses at about 4 or about 12 weeks that were pooled. Produced via immunoSEQ multiplex PCR; TCRdb's table is partial and in-frame only. The sample yields about 73,000 clones, about 91% seen once. Concerning this clone: Its cognate antigen is unknown.

Study results and limitations: The donor group comprised mostly white British people and more females; the analysis possibly underestimated clonal diversity. Compared with day 0, the breadth and depth of the Spike-specific TCR repertoire rose significantly after two doses of AZD1222.

This material consisted of peripheral blood, taken 28 days after the second AZD1222 dose. This TCR was recovered from an adult who received the AZD1222 COVID-19 vaccine. This chain joins TRBV19 and TRBJ2-2, with D possibly TRBD1 on 5 matching bases. CDR3 sequence reads: CASSMGLGVNTGELFF. CDR3 in DNA: TGTGCCAGTAGTATGGGGCTAGGAGTGAACACCGGGGAGCTGTTTTTT.